These 13 T cell receptor beta chains originate from one sample sequenced in a study of cytomegalovirus exposure and HLA in healthy donors. The PCR had 60 Vbeta and 13 Jbeta primers. Some clones are missing from TCRdb's copy, which holds only in-frame ones; the method was immunoSEQ multiplex PCR. The sample has roughly 150,000 clones; over 75% are singletons. Sequencing input: PBMCs. The source of these receptors is a man in his thirties or forties in good health and CMV-seropositive.

This chain links TRBV9 with TRBJ2-2, with 7 bases matching TRBD1. The CDR3 covers 15 residues. V lost 0 bases, J lost 3 bases, and 2 bases stayed unmatched. From germline, CDR1 is SGDLS and CDR2 YYNGEE. As DNA, the CDR3 is TGTGCCAGCAGCGTAGCTACAGGGGACACCGGGGAGCTGTTTTTT. Translated: CASSVATGDTGELFF.

J is TRBJ1-6 and V is TRBV19; tentatively, D is TRBD1 (6 bases). This CDR3 region has 14 residues. The germline V gene encodes CDR1 LNHDA and CDR2 SQIVND (reference sequence). V shed 5 bases and J shed 10 bases, with 15 bases lying between them. The CDR3 bases are TGTGCCAGTAGTCCCGACAGGAGTGGATCACCCCTCCACTTT. It specifies CASSPDRSGSPLHF.

This chain joins TRBV2 and TRBJ1-5; no clear D gene. Per germline, CDR1 SNHLY and CDR2 FYNNEI. This CDR3 is built from 15 residues. The V end was cut by 6 bases, the J end by 4 bases, with 16 bases between. The CDR3: CASRTTYTSNQPQHF. In nucleotides, the CDR3 is TGTGCCAGCAGAACGACATACACCTCAAATCAGCCCCAGCATTTT.

The chain uses TRBV6-6 and TRBJ2-1; 9 positions agree with TRBD1. The ends lost 4 bases at V and 8 bases at J; junction bases unmatched: 6. Germline-derived CDR1 and CDR2 are MNHNY and SVGAGI (reference sequence). The CDR3 runs to 14 residues. In DNA form, the CDR3 reads TGTGCCAGCAGTTGGGGACAGGGAATCGATGAGCAGTTCTTC. It codes for CASSWGQGIDEQFF.

A few counts support this clone. V is TRBV2 and J is TRBJ2-2; D is unclear. The CDR3 runs 13 residues. The V gene's germline CDR1 is SNHLY and CDR2 FYNNEI. The V gene lost 7 bases and the J gene lost 4 bases, with 10 bases spanning the gap. This chain's CDR3 is CASIFASTGELFF. CDR3 DNA sequence: TGTGCCAGCATCTTCGCTAGCACCGGGGAGCTGTTTTTT.

The chain is built from TRBV6-4 and TRBJ2-7, with D hard to call. Deletions cut 7 bases from V and 6 bases from J, with 16 bases between. Germline V gives CDR1 MRHNA, CDR2 SNTAGT. The CDR3 is 13 amino acids. As DNA, the CDR3 is TGTGCCAGCAATAGAACATTAGCTGGCGAGCAGTACTTC. It specifies CASNRTLAGEQYF.

This rearrangement joins TRBV6-5 to TRBJ2-6; the D is unclear. V was cut by 8 bases and J by 0 bases, with 5 bases left in between. The CDR3 extends over 13 amino acids. Per the germline V gene, CDR1 is MNHEY and CDR2 is SVGAGI. The CDR3 loop is CASLISGANVLTF. CDR3 DNA: TGTGCCAGCCTTATCTCTGGGGCCAACGTCCTGACTTTC.

This chain joins TRBV4-1 and TRBJ2-5, with 9 bases aligning to TRBD2. The CDR3 length is 15 residues. The V and J ends lost 0 bases and 5 bases, in that order; junction bases with no gene match: 4. The germline gives CDR1 MGHRA, CDR2 YSYEKL. The CDR3 DNA is TGCGCCAGCAGCCAAGATGGGCGGGAGGGGGAGACCCAGTACTTC. This sequence encodes CASSQDGREGETQYF.

This chain links TRBV30 with TRBJ2-7; tentative D call: TRBD2 (6 bases). The V gene lost 0 bases and the J gene lost 0 bases, with 15 bases spanning the gap. Germline lookup yields CDR1 GTSNPN and CDR2 SVGIG (reference sequence). This CDR3 is built from 16 residues. For the CDR3, the DNA is TGTGCCTGGAGTGTCTGGCTAGCGAAGAGCTCCTACGAGCAGTACTTC. Encoded protein: CAWSVWLAKSSYEQYF.

The chain is built from TRBV7-9 and TRBJ2-3, with 9 bases fitting TRBD1. V gave up 10 bases and J gave up 6 bases; unmatched junction bases: 5. This CDR3 is 12 amino acids long. Germline V lookup: CDR1 SEHNR, CDR2 FQNEAQ (reference sequence). Here the CDR3 DNA reads TGTGCCACCGGGACAGGGTACGATACGCAGTATTTT. This sequence encodes CATGTGYDTQYF.

Written as DNA, the CDR3 is TGTGCCAGCAGGTCTAGCGGGAGGGCCTACGAGCAGTACTTC. The encoded protein is CASRSSGRAYEQYF. V gene TRBV28 combines with J gene TRBJ2-7; 12 bases align to TRBD2. V lost 6 bases, J lost 2 bases, and 2 bases stayed unmatched. Germline V gene data show CDR1 as MDHEN and CDR2 as SYDVKM. CDR3 length: 14 residues.

The chain couples TRBV5-1 to TRBJ1-1, with TRBD1 identical over 8 bases. V lost 0 bases and J lost 6; bases outside the gene matches: 7. This CDR3 contains 15 residues. Germline CDR1 SGHRS, CDR2 YFSETQ. CDR3 amino acids: CASSLGGQGGSEAFF. The CDR3 DNA is TGCGCCAGCAGCTTGGGCGGACAGGGTGGTTCTGAAGCTTTCTTT.

The rearrangement links TRBV28 to TRBJ2-7; 10 positions agree with TRBD1. This CDR3 has 15 residues. With 5 bases clipped from V and 1 base from J, the junction kept 5 bases outside the gene matches. CDR1 is MDHEN and CDR2 is SYDVKM in the germline V gene. CDR3 region: CASSVPGQGSYEQYF. In DNA form, the CDR3 reads TGTGCCAGCAGTGTTCCGGGACAGGGGTCCTACGAGCAGTACTTC.